Listed below are T cell receptor beta chains from one sample, sequenced in a study of somatic mutations in cytotoxic T cells in rheumatoid arthritis. Generated by immunoSEQ multiplex PCR, the TCRdb table keeps only in-frame clones and is missing some. The sample carries approximately 13,000 clones, roughly 80% recorded once. The sample consisted of CD8+ T cells sorted from blood. The receptors come from an adult with rheumatoid arthritis. Each CDR3 is given with its conserved first and last residue. The D gene is left open where the match is weak. Size is stated for part of the rows, as once, few or many counts, or as a class when the clone is expanded.

V gene	clone size	D gene	J gene	CDR3 protein	CDR3 DNA
TRBV2	NA	NA	TRBJ2-2	CASSDVQRGTGELFF	TGTGCCAGCAGTGACGTCCAGCGCGGCACCGGGGAGCTGTTTTTT
TRBV6-5	NA	NA	TRBJ2-7	CASSRNGLSSYEQYF	TGTGCCAGCAGTAGAAACGGATTAAGCTCCTACGAGCAGTACTTC
TRBV9	NA	NA	TRBJ2-1	CASSVRPAGQSYNEQFF	TGTGCCAGCAGCGTCCGGCCAGCGGGACAGTCCTACAATGAGCAGTTCTTC
TRBV27	NA	NA	TRBJ1-1	CASSWGVGDKEAFF	TGTGCCAGCAGTTGGGGGGTGGGGGACAAAGAAGCTTTCTTT
TRBV19	NA	TRBD1	TRBJ2-6	CASSIGRTGLLSGANVLTF	TGTGCCAGTAGTATTGGTAGGACAGGTCTGTTATCTGGGGCCAACGTCCTGACTTTC
TRBV10-3	NA	NA	TRBJ1-3	CAIWQGGNTIYF	TGTGCCATCTGGCAGGGAGGAAACACCATATATTTT
TRBV27	NA	TRBD1	TRBJ1-2	CASNPGTGYGYTF	TGTGCCAGCAACCCCGGGACAGGGTATGGCTACACCTTC
TRBV4-2	NA	NA	TRBJ1-4	CASSQEEGLNEKLFF	TGTGCCAGCAGCCAAGAGGAGGGTCTGAATGAAAAACTGTTTTTT
TRBV20-1	once	NA	TRBJ2-1	CSAHRVEQFF	TGCAGTGCTCACCGGGTAGAGCAGTTCTTC
TRBV28	few	NA	TRBJ2-1	CATRQYNEQFF	TGTGCCACCCGACAGTACAATGAGCAGTTCTTC
TRBV20-1	NA	NA	TRBJ2-1	CSVRSNEQFF	TGCAGTGTTAGAAGCAATGAGCAGTTCTTC
TRBV2	NA	TRBD1	TRBJ1-2	CASSPGQGLHGYTF	TGTGCCAGCAGCCCGGGACAGGGGCTGCATGGCTACACCTTC
TRBV6-6	NA	NA	TRBJ2-1	CASRTESDEQFF	TGTGCCAGCAGGACAGAGTCCGATGAGCAGTTCTTC
TRBV28	NA	NA	TRBJ2-6	CASSLEGGDSGANVLTF	TGTGCCAGCAGCCTTGAGGGCGGAGACTCTGGGGCCAACGTCCTGACTTTC
TRBV15	NA	TRBD1	TRBJ1-5	CATRDRGRDRPQHF	TGTGCCACCCGGGACAGGGGAAGGGATCGGCCCCAGCATTTT
TRBV7-8	few	TRBD2	TRBJ2-3	CASSLETSGRSTDTQYF	TGTGCCAGCAGCTTAGAGACTAGCGGGCGAAGCACAGATACGCAGTATTTT
TRBV6-5	NA	NA	TRBJ1-5	CASSGTGTNQPQHF	TGTGCCAGCAGTGGTACAGGTACGAATCAGCCCCAGCATTTT
TRBV5-1	once	TRBD1	TRBJ2-6	CASTRTGTSPGANVLTF	TGCGCCAGTACTCGGACAGGAACCTCTCCTGGGGCCAACGTCCTGACTTTC
TRBV10-3	NA	NA	TRBJ2-7	CAISGSGSYEQYF	TGTGCCATCAGTGGTTCCGGATCCTACGAGCAGTACTTC
TRBV7-9	NA	TRBD2	TRBJ2-3	CASSVLTSGGAYSTDTQYF	TGTGCCAGCAGCGTACTTACTAGCGGGGGGGCCTATAGCACAGATACGCAGTATTTT
TRBV9	NA	NA	TRBJ1-2	CASSVVRREGYTF	TGTGCCAGCAGCGTAGTACGCCGCGAGGGCTACACCTTC
TRBV9	once	TRBD1	TRBJ2-1	CASSIGTGAFNEQFF	TGTGCCAGCAGCATTGGGACAGGAGCGTTCAATGAGCAGTTCTTC
TRBV19	NA	NA	TRBJ2-1	CASSIDPGNEQFF	TGTGCCAGTAGTATAGATCCAGGCAATGAGCAGTTCTTC
TRBV2	NA	NA	TRBJ1-5	CASSHRSGAQHF	TGTGCCAGCAGCCACAGGTCCGGGGCCCAGCATTTT
TRBV19	NA	NA	TRBJ1-1	CASSLSGVTEAFF	TGTGCCAGTAGTCTCTCCGGGGTTACTGAAGCTTTCTTT
TRBV5-1	NA	NA	TRBJ2-7	CASSLASSYEQYF	TGCGCCAGCAGCTTGGCGAGCTCCTACGAGCAGTACTTC
TRBV5-6	NA	TRBD2	TRBJ2-7	CASSGVGLAGGGTYEQYF	TGTGCCAGCAGCGGGGTAGGGCTAGCGGGGGGCGGAACCTACGAGCAGTACTTC
TRBV10-2	NA	NA	TRBJ2-7	CASSEGAIYRF	TGCGCCAGCAGTGAGGGGGCCATCTACCGCTTC
TRBV5-4	NA	NA	TRBJ1-2	CASLLKGVDGGYTF	TGTGCCAGCCTGCTAAAGGGGGTGGACGGCGGCTACACCTTC
TRBV5-4	NA	NA	TRBJ1-4	CASSPDGLNEKLFF	TGTGCCAGCAGCCCGGACGGACTTAATGAAAAACTGTTTTTT
TRBV4-2	NA	TRBD2	TRBJ2-3	CASSQVGGGTDTQYF	TGTGCCAGCAGCCAAGTTGGGGGAGGGACAGATACGCAGTATTTT
TRBV2	NA	NA	TRBJ1-4	CASSVSFGQFLGELFF	TGTGCCAGCAGTGTGTCCTTTGGGCAGTTCCTGGGGGAACTGTTTTTT
TRBV11-2	NA	TRBD1	TRBJ1-2	CASSQIDREGEGYGYTF	TGTGCCAGCAGCCAAATCGACAGGGAGGGTGAAGGCTATGGCTACACCTTC
TRBV5-8	NA	NA	TRBJ1-6	CASSSTSIYNSPLHF	TGTGCCAGCAGCTCGACTTCTATATATAATTCACCCCTCCACTTT
TRBV4-1	NA	TRBD2	TRBJ2-1	CASSQEWSAGGPDEQFF	TGCGCCAGCAGCCAAGAGTGGTCAGCGGGGGGGCCGGATGAGCAGTTCTTC
TRBV27	NA	TRBD1	TRBJ1-2	CASSLGYRGYGYTF	TGTGCCAGCAGTTTAGGGTACAGGGGCTATGGCTACACCTTC
TRBV7-9	medium-sized	NA	TRBJ1-5	CASSLWGEPQHF	TGTGCCAGCAGCTTGTGGGGGGAGCCCCAGCATTTT
TRBV5-1	NA	NA	TRBJ2-1	CASSFRSAASSYNEQFF	TGCGCCAGCAGCTTCCGTTCCGCTGCAAGCTCCTACAATGAGCAGTTCTTC
TRBV29-1	NA	NA	TRBJ1-1	CSVTGEGMNTEAFF	TGCAGCGTCACGGGGGAAGGGATGAACACTGAAGCTTTCTTT
TRBV9	NA	TRBD2	TRBJ2-7	CASGGLAGGKDEQYF	TGTGCCAGCGGGGGACTAGCGGGGGGTAAGGACGAGCAGTACTTC
TRBV19	few	NA	TRBJ2-5	CASSGADETQYF	TGTGCCAGTAGCGGGGCGGACGAGACCCAGTACTTC
TRBV28	NA	NA	TRBJ1-1	CASSFRVERDARAFF	TGTGCCAGCAGTTTTCGGGTGGAACGGGATGCTAGAGCTTTCTTT
TRBV5-5	NA	NA	TRBJ2-1	CASSLWNYNEQFF	TGTGCCAGCAGCCTCTGGAACTACAATGAGCAGTTCTTC
TRBV11-1	NA	TRBD2	TRBJ2-5	CASRGGVQETQYF	TGTGCCAGCCGGGGGGGGGTCCAAGAGACCCAGTACTTC
TRBV6-1	NA	NA	TRBJ1-5	CASSLIDWHNQPQHF	TGTGCCAGCAGCCTTATCGACTGGCACAATCAGCCCCAGCATTTT
TRBV5-5	NA	NA	TRBJ2-3	CASMLRFGGGDTQYF	TGTGCCAGCATGCTACGCTTCGGGGGTGGAGATACGCAGTATTTT
TRBV7-3	once	NA	TRBJ2-3	CASSLTGGGPKDTQYF	TGTGCCAGCAGCTTAACGGGAGGGGGGCCTAAAGATACGCAGTATTTT
TRBV29-1	large	NA	TRBJ1-1	CSVRLNTEAFF	TGCAGCGTCCGGCTGAACACTGAAGCTTTCTTT
TRBV7-9	NA	TRBD2	TRBJ2-2	CASSTLADLLGGELFF	TGTGCCAGCAGCACTCTAGCGGACCTTTTGGGCGGGGAGCTGTTTTTT
TRBV5-1	NA	NA	TRBJ1-5	CASSLGGDLRGPQHF	TGCGCCAGCAGCTTGGGGGGGGACCTCCGGGGGCCCCAGCATTTT
TRBV9	NA	NA	TRBJ1-6	CASSQAGANSPLHF	TGTGCCAGCAGCCAAGCGGGTGCTAATTCACCCCTCCACTTT
TRBV12-5	once	NA	TRBJ1-2	CASGLGPALNGYTF	TGTGCTAGTGGTCTGGGACCGGCCTTGAATGGCTACACCTTC
TRBV5-1	NA	NA	TRBJ1-5	CASSPGPLANQPQHF	TGCGCCAGCAGCCCTGGACCCCTCGCAAATCAGCCCCAGCATTTT
TRBV11-2	few	NA	TRBJ2-3	CASSWVRVSDTQYF	TGTGCCAGCAGCTGGGTGAGGGTGTCAGATACGCAGTATTTT
TRBV27	few	NA	TRBJ1-2	CASKILAGQDGYTF	TGTGCCAGCAAAATCCTCGCAGGGCAGGATGGCTACACCTTC
TRBV7-9	NA	NA	TRBJ2-7	CASSSRATPYEQYF	TGTGCCAGCAGCTCCAGGGCTACACCCTACGAGCAGTACTTC
TRBV7-6	NA	NA	TRBJ2-2	CASSLGSYGVAGELFF	TGTGCCAGCAGCTTAGGGTCCTATGGGGTGGCCGGGGAGCTGTTTTTT
TRBV7-9	NA	NA	TRBJ1-1	CASSLAGYDTEAFF	TGTGCCAGCAGCTTAGCAGGCTACGACACTGAAGCTTTCTTT
TRBV6-1	NA	NA	TRBJ1-1	CASSGGLMNTEAFF	TGTGCCAGCAGTGGGGGCCTTATGAACACTGAAGCTTTCTTT
TRBV13	NA	TRBD1	TRBJ2-2	CASSSRQGSRELFF	TGTGCCAGCAGCTCGAGACAGGGATCGAGGGAGCTGTTTTTT